Following are 8 T cell receptor beta chains from one sample sequenced in a study of blood T cell repertoires in COVID-19. Profiled with immunoSEQ multiplex PCR; TCRdb holds only in-frame clones, not every one. This sample has about 170,000 clones, with around nine tenths found just once. The sequencing input was peripheral blood. Source of these receptors: a man over 45 who had recovered from COVID-19.

This sequence joins TRBV6-2 or TRBV6-3 and TRBJ1-1; D is unclear. CDR1 MNHEY and CDR2 SVGEGT come from the germline V gene. Between the trimmed V and J ends, which lost 2 bases and 5 bases, there was a span of 6 bases. The length of the CDR3 is 12 residues. The CDR3: CASSYRTTEAFF. CDR3 nucleotides: TGTGCCAGCAGTTACCGAACAACTGAAGCTTTCTTT.

This chain joins TRBV28 and TRBJ1-3, with D unresolved. The CDR3 has 15 amino acids. Trimming took off 4 bases at V and 0 bases at J, with 10 bases between the two ends. Germline V gene data show CDR1 as MDHEN and CDR2 as SYDVKM. CDR3 residues: CASSSLTGSGNTIYF. CDR3 nucleotides: TGTGCCAGCAGTTCCTTGACTGGCTCTGGAAACACCATATATTTT.

The chain's CDR3 is CASSYSRVSGSPLHF. The CDR3 nucleotides read TGTGCCAGCAGTTACTCGAGGGTCTCGGGTTCACCCCTCCACTTT. The rearrangement links TRBV6-5 to TRBJ1-6; D is ambiguous. The germline V gene has CDR1 MNHEY and CDR2 SVGAGI. The CDR3 is 15 residues long. V was shortened by 0 bases and J by 9 bases, with 12 bases between the two germline ends.

The chain recombines TRBV7-2 with TRBJ1-1; D unresolved. V was trimmed by 5 bases and J by 7 bases, leaving 20 bases between them. CDR1 is SGHTA, CDR2 FQGNSA, per germline. This CDR3 is 15 amino acids long. CDR3 coding DNA: TGTGCCAGCAGCCTAGGTTCTGGGCAGGCGGGTGAAGCTTTCTTT. Its translation: CASSLGSGQAGEAFF.

The chain joins TRBV9 to TRBJ2-3; possibly TRBD2 for D (5 bases). V lost 0 bases and J lost 2, with 10 bases in between. CDR1 is SGDLS, CDR2 YYNGEE, per germline. CDR3 length equals 15 residues. CDR3 in DNA: TGTGCCAGCAGCGTAGCTGGAGGAGTCACAGATACGCAGTATTTT. Translation: CASSVAGGVTDTQYF.

In this sample, this clone turned up a few times. V is TRBV5-1 and J is TRBJ1-6; no clear D gene. Germline V lookup: CDR1 SGHRS, CDR2 YFSETQ. The CDR3 contains 16 residues. Trimming pared 0 bases from V and 7 bases from J, leaving 14 bases between. The CDR3 coding sequence is TGCGCCAGCAGCTTGGATGCGGGGTTGGAGAATTCACCCCTCCACTTT. Amino acids: CASSLDAGLENSPLHF.

The chain is built from TRBV9 and TRBJ2-2, with D possibly matching TRBD2 (5 bases). This CDR3 is 17 amino acids long. Between the trimmed V and J ends, which lost 0 bases and 0 bases, there was a span of 12 bases. The germline CDR1 and CDR2 sequences are SGDLS and YYNGEE. As DNA, the CDR3 is TGTGCCAGCAGCGTAGGGGTCACGGGAACGAACACCGGGGAGCTGTTTTTT. It encodes CASSVGVTGTNTGELFF.

The genes are TRBV5-6 and TRBJ2-7; D is perhaps TRBD2 (5 bases). Trimming stripped 2 bases from V and 5 bases from J, with 11 bases between. Looked up from germline, CDR1 is SGHDT and CDR2 is YYEEEE. This CDR3 comprises 13 residues. This chain's CDR3 is CASSFGVSHEQYF. The CDR3 region has the DNA TGTGCCAGCAGCTTCGGGGTTTCCCACGAGCAGTACTTC.